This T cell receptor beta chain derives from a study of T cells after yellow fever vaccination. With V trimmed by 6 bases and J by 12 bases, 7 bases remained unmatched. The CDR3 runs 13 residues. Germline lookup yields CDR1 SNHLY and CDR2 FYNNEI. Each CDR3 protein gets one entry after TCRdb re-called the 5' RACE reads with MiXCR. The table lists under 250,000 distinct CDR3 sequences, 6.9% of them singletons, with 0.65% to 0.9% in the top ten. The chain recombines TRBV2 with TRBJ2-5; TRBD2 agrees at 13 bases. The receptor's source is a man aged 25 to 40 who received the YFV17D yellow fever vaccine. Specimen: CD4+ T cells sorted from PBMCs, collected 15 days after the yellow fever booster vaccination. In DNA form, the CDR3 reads TGTGCCAGCAGACGACTAGCGGGAGGACCCAAGTACTTC. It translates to CASRRLAGGPKYF.